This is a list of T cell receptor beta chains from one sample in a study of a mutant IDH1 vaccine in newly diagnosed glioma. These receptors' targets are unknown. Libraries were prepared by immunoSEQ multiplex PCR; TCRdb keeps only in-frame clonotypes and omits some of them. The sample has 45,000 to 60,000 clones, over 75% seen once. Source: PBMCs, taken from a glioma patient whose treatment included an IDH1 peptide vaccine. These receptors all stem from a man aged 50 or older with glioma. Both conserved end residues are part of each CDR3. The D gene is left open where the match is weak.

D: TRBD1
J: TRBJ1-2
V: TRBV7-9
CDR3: CAATGGTNYGYTF

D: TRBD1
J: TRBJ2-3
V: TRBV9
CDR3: CASSDGQGATDTQYF

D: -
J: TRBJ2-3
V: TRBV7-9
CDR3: CASTRPGDTQYF

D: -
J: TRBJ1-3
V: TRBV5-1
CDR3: CASSLDSGNTIYF

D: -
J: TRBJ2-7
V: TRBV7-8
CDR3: CASSLEAVLTYEQYF

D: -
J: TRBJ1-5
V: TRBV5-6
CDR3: CASSLVGNQPQHF

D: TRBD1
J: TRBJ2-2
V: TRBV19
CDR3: CASSMAGGPGELFF

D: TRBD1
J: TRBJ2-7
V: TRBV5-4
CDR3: CASSLVPRGLAYEQYF

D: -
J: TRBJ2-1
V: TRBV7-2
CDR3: CASSSRSGFYNEQFF

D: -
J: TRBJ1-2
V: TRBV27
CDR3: CASSLVTGNYGYTF

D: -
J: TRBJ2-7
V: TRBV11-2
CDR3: CASSRPGDSYEQYF

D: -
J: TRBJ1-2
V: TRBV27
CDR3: CASSPSSNYGYTF

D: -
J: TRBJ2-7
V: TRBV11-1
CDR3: CASSPRTGTGEQYF